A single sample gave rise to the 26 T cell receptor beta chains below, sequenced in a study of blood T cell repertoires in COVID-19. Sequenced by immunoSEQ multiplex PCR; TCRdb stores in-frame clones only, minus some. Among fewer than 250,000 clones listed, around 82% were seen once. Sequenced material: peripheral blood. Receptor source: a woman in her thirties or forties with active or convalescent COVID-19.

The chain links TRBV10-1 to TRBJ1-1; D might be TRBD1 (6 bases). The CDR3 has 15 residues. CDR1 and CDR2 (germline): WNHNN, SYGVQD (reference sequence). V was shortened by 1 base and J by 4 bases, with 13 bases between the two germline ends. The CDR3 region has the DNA TGCGCCAGCAGTGAGTACCGCAGGGGACGCACTGAAGCTTTCTTT. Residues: CASSEYRRGRTEAFF.

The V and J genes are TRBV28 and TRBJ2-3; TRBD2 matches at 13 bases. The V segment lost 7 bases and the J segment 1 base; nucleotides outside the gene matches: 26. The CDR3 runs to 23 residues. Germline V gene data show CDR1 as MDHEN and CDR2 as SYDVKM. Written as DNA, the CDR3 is TGTGCCAGCACCTATGGAGGAGCACCCACTAGCGGGGGGGCATCTGAGGGCACAGATACGCAGTATTTT. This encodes CASTYGGAPTSGGASEGTDTQYF.

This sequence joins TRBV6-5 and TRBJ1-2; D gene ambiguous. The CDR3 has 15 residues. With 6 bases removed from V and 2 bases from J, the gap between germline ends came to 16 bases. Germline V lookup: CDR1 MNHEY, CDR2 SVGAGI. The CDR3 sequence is CASRMGGQENYGYTF. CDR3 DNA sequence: TGTGCCAGCAGAATGGGAGGGCAGGAAAACTATGGCTACACCTTC.

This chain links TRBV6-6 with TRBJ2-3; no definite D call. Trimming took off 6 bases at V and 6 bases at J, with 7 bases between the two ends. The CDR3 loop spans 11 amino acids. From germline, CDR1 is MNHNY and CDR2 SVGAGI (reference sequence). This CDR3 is CASRQSDTQYF. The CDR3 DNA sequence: TGTGCCAGCAGACAGTCCGATACGCAGTATTTT.

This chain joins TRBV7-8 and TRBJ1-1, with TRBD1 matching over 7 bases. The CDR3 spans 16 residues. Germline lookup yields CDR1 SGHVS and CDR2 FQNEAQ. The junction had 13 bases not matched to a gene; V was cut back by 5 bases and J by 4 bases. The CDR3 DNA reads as TGTGCCAGCAGCCAAAGGGGGGACAGTCGGACCACTGAAGCTTTCTTT. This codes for CASSQRGDSRTTEAFF. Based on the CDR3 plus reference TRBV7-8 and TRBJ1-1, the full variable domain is GAGVSQSPRYKVAKRGQDVALRCDPISGHVSLFWYQQALGQGPEFLTYFQNEAQLDKSGLPSDRFFAERPEGSVSTLKIQRTQQEDSAVYLCASSQRGDSRTTEAFFGQGTRLTVV.

The CDR3 bases are TGTGCCAGCAGCTACCTAGCGGGAGGGCCTTCGGGATTGGAGACCCAGTACTTC. This codes for CASSYLAGGPSGLETQYF. The chain carries TRBV5-6 and TRBJ2-5; 12 nucleotides align to TRBD2. The germline CDR1 and CDR2 sequences are SGHDT and YYEEEE. This CDR3 region has 18 residues. The junction had 14 bases not matched to a gene; V was cut back by 3 bases and J by 5 bases. The full variable domain, its missing parts supplied by reference TRBV5-6 and TRBJ2-5, is DAGVTQSPTHLIKTRGQQVTLRCSPKSGHDTVSWYQQALGQGPQFIFQYYEEEERQRGNFPDRFSGHQFPNYSSELNVNALLLGDSALYLCASSYLAGGPSGLETQYFGPGTRLLVL.

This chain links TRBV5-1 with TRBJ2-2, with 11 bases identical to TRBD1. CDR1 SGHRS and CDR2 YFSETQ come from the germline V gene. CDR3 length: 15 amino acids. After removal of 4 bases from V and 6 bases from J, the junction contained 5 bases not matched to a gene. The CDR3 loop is CASSAGQGGAGELFF. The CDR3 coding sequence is TGCGCCAGCAGCGCGGGACAGGGGGGAGCCGGGGAGCTGTTTTTT. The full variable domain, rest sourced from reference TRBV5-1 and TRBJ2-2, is KAGVTQTPRYLIKTRGQQVTLSCSPISGHRSVSWYQQTPGQGLQFLFEYFSETQRNKGNFPGRFSGRQFSNSRSEMNVSTLELGDSALYLCASSAGQGGAGELFFGEGSRLTVL.

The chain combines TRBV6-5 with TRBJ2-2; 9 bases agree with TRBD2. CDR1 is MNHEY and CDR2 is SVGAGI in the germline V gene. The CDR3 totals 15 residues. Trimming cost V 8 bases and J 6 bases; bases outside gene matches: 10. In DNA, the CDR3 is TGTGCCAGCGGCGATAGCGGGAGCAGGGCCGGGGAGCTGTTTTTT. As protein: CASGDSGSRAGELFF.

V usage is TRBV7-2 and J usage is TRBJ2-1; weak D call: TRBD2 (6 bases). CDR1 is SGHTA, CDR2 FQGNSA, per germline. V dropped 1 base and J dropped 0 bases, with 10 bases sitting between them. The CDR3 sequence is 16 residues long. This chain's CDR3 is CASSLVGSFSYNEQFF. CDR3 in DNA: TGTGCCAGCAGCTTAGTCGGGAGCTTCTCCTACAATGAGCAGTTCTTC. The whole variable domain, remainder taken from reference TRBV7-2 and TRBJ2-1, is GAGVSQSPSNKVTEKGKDVELRCDPISGHTALYWYRQSLGQGLEFLIYFQGNSAPDKSGLPSDRFSAERTGGSVSTLTIQRTQQEDSAVYLCASSLVGSFSYNEQFFGPGTRLTVL.

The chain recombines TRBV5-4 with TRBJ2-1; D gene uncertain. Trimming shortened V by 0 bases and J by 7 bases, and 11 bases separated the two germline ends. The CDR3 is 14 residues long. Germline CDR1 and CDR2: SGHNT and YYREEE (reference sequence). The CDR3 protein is CASSLDFDGNEQFF. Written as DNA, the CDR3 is TGTGCCAGCAGCTTGGATTTCGACGGGAATGAGCAGTTCTTC.

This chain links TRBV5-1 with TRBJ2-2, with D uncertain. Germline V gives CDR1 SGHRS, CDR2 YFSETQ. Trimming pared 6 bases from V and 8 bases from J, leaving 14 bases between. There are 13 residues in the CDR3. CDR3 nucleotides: TGCGCCAGCATGTTGCGAACTGCAGGGGAGCTGTTTTTT. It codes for CASMLRTAGELFF.

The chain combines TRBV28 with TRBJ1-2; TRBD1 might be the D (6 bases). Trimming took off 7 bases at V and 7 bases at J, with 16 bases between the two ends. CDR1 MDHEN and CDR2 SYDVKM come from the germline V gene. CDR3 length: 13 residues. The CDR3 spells CASNLVGGPGYTF. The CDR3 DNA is TGTGCCAGCAATCTAGTCGGGGGGCCTGGCTACACCTTC.

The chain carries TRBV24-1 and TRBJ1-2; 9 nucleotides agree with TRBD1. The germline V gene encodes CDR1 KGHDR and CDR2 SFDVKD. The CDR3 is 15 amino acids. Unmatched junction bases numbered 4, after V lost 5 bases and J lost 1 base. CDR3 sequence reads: CATSGQGESNYGYTF. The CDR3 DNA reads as TGTGCCACCAGTGGACAGGGGGAGAGTAACTATGGCTACACCTTC.

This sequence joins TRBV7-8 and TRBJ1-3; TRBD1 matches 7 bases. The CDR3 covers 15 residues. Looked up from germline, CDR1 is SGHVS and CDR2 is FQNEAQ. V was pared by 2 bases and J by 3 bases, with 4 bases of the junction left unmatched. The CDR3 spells CASSLSGTVGNTIYF. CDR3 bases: TGTGCCAGCAGCTTATCGGGGACAGTTGGAAACACCATATATTTT. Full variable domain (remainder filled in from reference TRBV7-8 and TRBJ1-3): GAGVSQSPRYKVAKRGQDVALRCDPISGHVSLFWYQQALGQGPEFLTYFQNEAQLDKSGLPSDRFFAERPEGSVSTLKIQRTQQEDSAVYLCASSLSGTVGNTIYFGEGSWLTVV.

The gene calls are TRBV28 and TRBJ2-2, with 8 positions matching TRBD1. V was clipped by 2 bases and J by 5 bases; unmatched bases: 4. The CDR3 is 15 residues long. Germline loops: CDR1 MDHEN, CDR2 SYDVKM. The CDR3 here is CASSLNRGTTGELFF. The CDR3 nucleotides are TGTGCCAGCAGTTTAAACAGGGGGACGACCGGGGAGCTGTTTTTT.

CDR3 sequence reads: CASSFLGATGELFF. CDR3 DNA sequence: TGTGCCAGCAGCTTTCTGGGGGCCACCGGGGAGCTGTTTTTT. V and J are TRBV11-3 and TRBJ2-2, with D possibly being TRBD1 (6 bases). V was pared by 3 bases and J by 4 bases, with 9 bases between. The CDR3 is 14 amino acids. CDR1 SGHNT and CDR2 YENEEA come from the germline V gene.

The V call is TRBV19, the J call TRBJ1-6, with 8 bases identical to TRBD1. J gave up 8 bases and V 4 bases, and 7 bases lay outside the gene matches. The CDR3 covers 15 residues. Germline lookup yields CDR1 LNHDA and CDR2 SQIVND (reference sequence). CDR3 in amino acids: CASSNGQGGHSPLHF. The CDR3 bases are TGTGCCAGTAGTAACGGACAGGGCGGGCATTCACCCCTCCACTTT. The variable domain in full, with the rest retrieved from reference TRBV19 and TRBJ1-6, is DGGITQSPKYLFRKEGQNVTLSCEQNLNHDAMYWYRQDPGQGLRLIYYSQIVNDFQKGDIAEGYSVSREKKESFPLTVTSAQKNPTAFYLCASSNGQGGHSPLHFGNGTRLTVT.

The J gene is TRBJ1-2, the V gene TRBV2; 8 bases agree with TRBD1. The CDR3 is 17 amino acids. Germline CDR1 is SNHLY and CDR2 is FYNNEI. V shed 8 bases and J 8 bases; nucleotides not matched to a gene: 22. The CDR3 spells CASLTIIPGQDSRGYTF. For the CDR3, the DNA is TGTGCCAGCCTCACCATCATCCCGGGACAGGACTCTCGGGGCTACACCTTC.

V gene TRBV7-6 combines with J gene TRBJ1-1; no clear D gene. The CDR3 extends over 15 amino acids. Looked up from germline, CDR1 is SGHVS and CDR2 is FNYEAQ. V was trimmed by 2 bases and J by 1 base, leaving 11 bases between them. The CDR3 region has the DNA TGTGCCAGCAGCTTATTCGTGGGGAGGAACACTGAAGCTTTCTTT. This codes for CASSLFVGRNTEAFF.

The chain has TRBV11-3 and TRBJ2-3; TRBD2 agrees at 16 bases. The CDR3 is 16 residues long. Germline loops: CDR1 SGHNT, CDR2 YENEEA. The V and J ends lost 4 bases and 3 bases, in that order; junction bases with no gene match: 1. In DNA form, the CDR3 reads TGTGCCAGCAGCTCGGGACTAGCGGGAGGGACAGATACGCAGTATTTT. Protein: CASSSGLAGGTDTQYF.

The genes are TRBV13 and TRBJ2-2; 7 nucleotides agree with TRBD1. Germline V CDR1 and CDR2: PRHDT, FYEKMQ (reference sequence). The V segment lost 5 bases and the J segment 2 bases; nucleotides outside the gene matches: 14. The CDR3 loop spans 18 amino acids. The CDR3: CASSHSMDRWGNTGELFF. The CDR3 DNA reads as TGTGCCAGCAGCCATTCTATGGACAGGTGGGGAAACACCGGGGAGCTGTTTTTT.

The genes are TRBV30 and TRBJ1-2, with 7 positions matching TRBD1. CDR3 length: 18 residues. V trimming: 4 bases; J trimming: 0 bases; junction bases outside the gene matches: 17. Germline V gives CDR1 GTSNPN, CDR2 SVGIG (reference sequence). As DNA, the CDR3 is TGTGCCTGGACCCCTGCCCTTGGGCAGGGGGTTACTAACTATGGCTACACCTTC. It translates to CAWTPALGQGVTNYGYTF.

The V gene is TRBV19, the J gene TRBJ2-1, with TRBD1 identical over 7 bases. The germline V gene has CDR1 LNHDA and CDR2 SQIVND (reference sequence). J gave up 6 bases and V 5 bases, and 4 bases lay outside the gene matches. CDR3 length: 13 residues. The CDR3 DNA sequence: TGTGCCAGTAGTCCCAGACAGGGCAATGAGCAGTTCTTC. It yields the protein CASSPRQGNEQFF.

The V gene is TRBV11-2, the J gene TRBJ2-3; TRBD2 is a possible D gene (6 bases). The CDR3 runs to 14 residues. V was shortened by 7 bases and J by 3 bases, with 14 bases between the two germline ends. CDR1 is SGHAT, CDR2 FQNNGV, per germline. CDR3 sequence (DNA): TGTGCCAGCAAGTGGCAGGCGGGAACAGATACGCAGTATTTT. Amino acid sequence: CASKWQAGTDTQYF.

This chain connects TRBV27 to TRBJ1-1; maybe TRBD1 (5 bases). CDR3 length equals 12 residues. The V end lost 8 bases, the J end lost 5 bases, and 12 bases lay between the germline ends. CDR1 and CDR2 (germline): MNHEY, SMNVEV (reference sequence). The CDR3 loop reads CASSRGVTEAFF. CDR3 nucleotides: TGTGCCAGCTCGCGGGGGGTAACTGAAGCTTTCTTT.

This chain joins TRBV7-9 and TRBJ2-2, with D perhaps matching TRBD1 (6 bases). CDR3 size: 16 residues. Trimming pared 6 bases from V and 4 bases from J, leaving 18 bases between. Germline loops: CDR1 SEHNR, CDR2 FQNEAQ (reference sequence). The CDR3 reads CASRIQGSEGTGELFF. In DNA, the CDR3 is TGTGCCAGCAGGATACAGGGTTCAGAGGGCACCGGGGAGCTGTTTTTT.